These 7 T cell receptor beta chains came from one sample sequenced in a study of T cells in Graves' hyperthyroidism and ophthalmopathy. Authors of the study amplified TCR beta CDR3 regions from RNA transcripts. With the HTBI primer set, the TCR CDR3 went through a first round of RT-PCR. TCRdb called the multiplex PCR reads again in MiXCR, with one record for every CDR3 protein. This sample has a few hundred thousand distinct CDR3 sequences, with under 20% found just once. The sample taken for sequencing was blood. These receptors came from a woman aged 18-30 years with Graves' ophthalmopathy.

This clonotype showed up just a few times. The chain couples TRBV6-1 to TRBJ1-1; no definite D call. Looked up from germline, CDR1 is MNHNS and CDR2 is SASEGT. There are 14 residues in the CDR3. The V end lost 5 bases, the J end lost 3 bases, and 13 bases lay between the germline ends. CDR3 residues: CASSSSRKDTEAFF. The CDR3 DNA reads TGTGCCAGCAGTTCTAGCAGGAAGGACACTGAAGCTTTCTTT.

The chain couples TRBV25-1 to TRBJ1-6; possible D gene TRBD1, 5 bases. The CDR3 consists of 20 residues. Between the trimmed V and J ends, which lost 6 bases and 4 bases, there was a span of 28 bases. Germline CDR1 reads MGHDK; CDR2 reads SYGVNS. CDR3 sequence: CASSTFQGVRWFVYNSPLHF. DNA for the CDR3: TGTGCCAGCAGCACCTTTCAGGGAGTTAGGTGGTTCGTTTATAATTCACCCCTCCACTTT.

This clonotype was seen repeatedly, ten times or more. The chain couples TRBV30 to TRBJ2-7; 7 bases line up with TRBD2. Per the germline V gene, CDR1 is GTSNPN and CDR2 is SVGIG (reference sequence). Trimming took 1 base from V and 2 from J; bases not matched to a gene: 2. The CDR3 loop spans 13 amino acids. This chain's CDR3 is CAWSGSGAYEQYF. CDR3 nucleotides: TGTGCCTGGAGTGGGAGCGGGGCCTACGAGCAGTACTTC. The full variable domain, its missing parts supplied by reference TRBV30 and TRBJ2-7, is SQTIHQWPATLVQPVGSPLSLECTVEGTSNPNLYWYRQAAGRGLQLLFYSVGIGQISSEVPQNLSASRPQDRQFILSSKKLLLSDSGFYLCAWSGSGAYEQYFGPGTRLTVT.

This clonotype was picked up a small number of times. This rearrangement joins TRBV10-3 to TRBJ1-6; maybe TRBD1 (5 bases). The V gene lost 3 bases and the J gene lost 6 bases, with 12 bases spanning the gap. This CDR3 region has 15 residues. Germline CDR1 reads ENHRY; CDR2 reads SYGVKD. CDR3 region: CAISDRGAANSPLHF. In DNA form, the CDR3 reads TGTGCCATCAGTGACCGTGGGGCGGCTAATTCACCCCTCCACTTT.

This clonotype was seen a handful of times. The gene calls are TRBV20-1 and TRBJ2-1; 10 bases align to TRBD2. Germline V gives CDR1 DFQATT, CDR2 SNEGSKA (reference sequence). Germline trimming cut 0 bases from V and 2 bases from J; bases unmatched to any gene: 1. The CDR3 length is 15 residues. The CDR3 DNA sequence: TGCAGTGCTAGAGATAGCGGGGGGCCCTACAATGAGCAGTTCTTC. This encodes CSARDSGGPYNEQFF.

This clonotype has ten or more counts. V gene TRBV11-2 combines with J gene TRBJ1-1; D remains ambiguous. The CDR3 contains 14 residues. V shed 0 bases and J shed 5 bases, with 10 bases lying between them. Germline V CDR1 and CDR2: SGHAT, FQNNGV. In DNA form, the CDR3 reads TGTGCCAGCAGCTTAGAAAGCAGGAGAACTGAAGCTTTCTTT. Translated, it gives CASSLESRRTEAFF. Full variable domain (outside the CDR3, taken from reference TRBV11-2 and TRBJ1-1): EAGVAQSPRYKIIEKRQSVAFWCNPISGHATLYWYQQILGQGPKLLIQFQNNGVVDDSQLPKDRFSAERLKGVDSTLKIQPAKLEDSAVYLCASSLESRRTEAFFGQGTRLTVV.

Only a few counts were recorded for this clonotype. The gene calls are TRBV2 and TRBJ1-5, with 9 positions matching TRBD1. The CDR3 loop spans 14 amino acids. Trimming took 7 bases from V and 5 from J; bases not matched to a gene: 6. Germline V CDR1 and CDR2: SNHLY, FYNNEI. CDR3 nucleotide sequence: TGTGCCAGCAAACAGGGGGCGCGGGATCAGCCCCAGCATTTT. Encoded protein: CASKQGARDQPQHF.